The 30 T cell receptor beta chains listed next were all sequenced from one sample in a study of shared clonotypes between healthy human individuals. TCRdb's copy holds only in-frame clones and misses some; the assay was immunoSEQ multiplex PCR. The sample gives around 330,000 clones, around 74% of which show up once; 10% to 13% is in the top ten. The sample consisted of memory CD4+ T cells sorted from blood. Subset meaning: CD45RA-negative fraction. Receptors originate from a young man in good health.

On this clone: A read error is likely here: a far larger clone is one base away. Additional DNA sequences in this sample encode the identical CDR3. The chain has TRBV11-2 and TRBJ1-2; D is uncertain. The germline V and J ends were trimmed by 1 base and 1 base, with 7 bases remaining between them. The CDR3 spans 14 residues. Germline V gene data show CDR1 as SGHAT and CDR2 as FQNNGV. The CDR3 spells CASSLGQNNYGYTF. The CDR3 DNA reads TGTGCCAGCAGCTTAGGCCAAAATAACTATGGCTACACCTTC.

This clone turned up a few times. The CDR3 is CASSADRGEAFF. CDR3 sequence (DNA): TGTGCCAGCAGCGCAGACAGGGGCGAAGCTTTCTTT. V and J are TRBV2 and TRBJ1-1; TRBD1 agrees at 8 bases. Germline lookup yields CDR1 SNHLY and CDR2 FYNNEI. This CDR3 region has 12 residues. The trim removed 6 bases at V and 8 bases at J, leaving 5 bases unmatched. Complete variable domain (other parts from reference TRBV2 and TRBJ1-1): EPEVTQTPSHQVTQMGQEVILRCVPISNHLYFYWYRQILGQKVEFLVSFYNNEISEKSEIFDDQFSVERPDGSNFTLKIRSTKLEDSAMYFCASSADRGEAFFGQGTRLTVV.

V and J are TRBV6-6 and TRBJ2-3; TRBD1 might be the D (6 bases). The CDR3 has 13 residues. Germline assignment: CDR1 MNHNY and CDR2 SVGAGI (reference sequence). V was cut by 5 bases and J by 3 bases, with 9 bases left in between. The CDR3 DNA follows: TGTGCCAGCAGTGACAGGAGGACAGATACGCAGTATTTT. Translating gives CASSDRRTDTQYF.

This chain links TRBV5-1 with TRBJ2-3; D is unresolved. V lost 0 bases to trimming and J lost 2 bases, with 10 bases between them. The germline V gene has CDR1 SGHRS and CDR2 YFSETQ. CDR3 length: 15 residues. The CDR3 loop reads CASSLDWAFTDTQYF. The CDR3 DNA reads as TGCGCCAGCAGCTTGGATTGGGCTTTCACAGATACGCAGTATTTT.

This clone was counted ten times or more. V usage is TRBV2 and J usage is TRBJ2-2; tentative D call: TRBD2 (5 bases). CDR1 is SNHLY and CDR2 is FYNNEI in the germline V gene. The V end lost 8 bases, the J end lost 6 bases, and 22 bases lay between the germline ends. The CDR3 spans 16 residues. DNA for the CDR3: TGTGCCAGCCAGCTGACTGGGAGCATTAGTCCCGGGGAGCTGTTTTTT. It codes for CASQLTGSISPGELFF.

The gene calls are TRBV6-1 and TRBJ1-2; 7 nucleotides line up with TRBD1. From germline, CDR1 is MNHNS and CDR2 SASEGT. V was pared by 5 bases and J by 2 bases, with 8 bases of the junction left unmatched. This CDR3 is 15 amino acids long. The CDR3 is CASSREGGANYGYTF. CDR3 coding DNA: TGTGCCAGCAGTAGAGAAGGGGGCGCGAACTATGGCTACACCTTC.

This clone appeared a few times. This chain uses TRBV7-9 with TRBJ2-7, with D perhaps TRBD1 (6 bases). The V and J ends lost 5 bases and 7 bases respectively, with 18 bases between them. The germline gives CDR1 SEHNR, CDR2 FQNEAQ (reference sequence). CDR3 size: 14 residues. The CDR3 here is CASSANRDLREQYF. In nucleotides, the CDR3 is TGTGCCAGCAGCGCTAACAGGGATTTGAGAGAGCAGTACTTC.

The rearrangement joins TRBV5-1 to TRBJ1-3; tentatively, D is TRBD1 (6 bases). V was pared by 4 bases and J by 0 bases, with 14 bases between. The CDR3 extends over 16 amino acids. CDR1 and CDR2 from the germline V gene are SGHRS and YFSETQ. The CDR3 is CASSPGDEISGNTIYF. CDR3 sequence (DNA): TGCGCCAGCAGCCCAGGGGACGAAATCTCTGGAAACACCATATATTTT.

This chain joins TRBV5-6 and TRBJ1-1, with D possibly TRBD1 on 5 matching bases. Trimming removed 3 bases at V and 3 bases at J, with 12 bases between. The CDR3 length is 14 residues. CDR1 is SGHDT, CDR2 YYEEEE, per germline. CDR3 coding DNA: TGTGCCAGCAGCTCGAGGGGCCAGTACACTGAAGCTTTCTTT. The encoded protein is CASSSRGQYTEAFF.

The chain combines TRBV5-1 with TRBJ2-1; perhaps TRBD1 as D (5 bases). The CDR3 is 14 amino acids. Germline CDR1 is SGHRS and CDR2 is YFSETQ. Trimming removed 4 bases from V and 5 bases from J, with 13 bases in between. CDR3 loop: CASSIWTRNNEQFF. CDR3 bases: TGCGCCAGCAGCATCTGGACAAGGAACAATGAGCAGTTCTTC.

The rearrangement uses TRBV10-2 and TRBJ2-7; weak D call: TRBD2 (5 bases). Trimming pared 6 bases from V and 1 base from J, leaving 13 bases between. The CDR3 extends over 14 amino acids. Germline V lookup: CDR1 WSHSY, CDR2 SAAADI. CDR3 protein: CASRAVMGSYEQYF. CDR3 DNA: TGCGCCAGCAGAGCGGTCATGGGATCCTACGAGCAGTACTTC.

V usage is TRBV10-1 and J usage is TRBJ2-1; 8 nucleotides align to TRBD2. The V segment lost 4 bases and the J segment 6 bases; nucleotides outside the gene matches: 5. There are 14 residues in the CDR3. In germline, CDR1 is WNHNN, CDR2 SYGVQD (reference sequence). CDR3 nucleotides: TGCGCCAGCAGTGTCCAGCGGGGGTCCAATGAGCAGTTCTTC. This gives the protein CASSVQRGSNEQFF.

A few counts support this clone. This chain links TRBV9 with TRBJ2-2; D ambiguous. V gave up 2 bases and J gave up 3 bases, with 11 bases separating them. The CDR3 contains 15 residues. Germline lookup yields CDR1 SGDLS and CDR2 YYNGEE. Written as DNA, the CDR3 is TGTGCCAGCAGCGTCGCCCTTGGGTACACCGGGGAGCTGTTTTTT. Amino acid sequence: CASSVALGYTGELFF.

The CDR3, as DNA: TGTGCCAGCTCACCACGCCGGACAGGGGGCGACGAGCAGTACTTC. It encodes CASSPRRTGGDEQYF. The chain uses TRBV18 and TRBJ2-7; 11 positions match TRBD1. J was trimmed by 5 bases and V by 1 base; bases with no gene match: 4. The CDR3 runs 15 residues. The V gene's germline CDR1 is KGHSH and CDR2 LQKENI.

V is TRBV7-8 and J is TRBJ2-5; TRBD2 matches at 10 bases. With V trimmed by 4 bases and J by 4 bases, 12 bases remained unmatched. The CDR3 covers 17 residues. In germline, CDR1 is SGHVS, CDR2 FQNEAQ. The CDR3 coding sequence is TGTGCCAGCAGCTACTCCATAGCGGGAGGTTCTGGAGAGACCCAGTACTTC. Translated: CASSYSIAGGSGETQYF.

The V gene is TRBV5-4, the J gene TRBJ2-5; 12 bases fit TRBD2. The CDR3 consists of 16 residues. Trimming cost V 4 bases and J 4 bases; bases outside gene matches: 8. The germline V gene encodes CDR1 SGHNT and CDR2 YYREEE (reference sequence). This CDR3 reads CASSKKPGLAGETQYF. CDR3 sequence (DNA): TGTGCCAGCAGCAAAAAACCGGGACTAGCGGGAGAGACCCAGTACTTC.

The V gene is TRBV19, the J gene TRBJ1-5; tentative D call: TRBD1 (5 bases). The CDR3 contains 16 residues. Germline CDR1 reads LNHDA; CDR2 reads SQIVND (reference sequence). The V and J ends lost 6 bases and 3 bases respectively, with 18 bases between them. CDR3 nucleotides: TGTGCCAGTAGCCAAAATCGAGGGACGGTCAATCAGCCCCAGCATTTT. It encodes CASSQNRGTVNQPQHF.

The chain is built from TRBV5-6 and TRBJ2-3; D remains unclear. Germline assignment: CDR1 SGHDT and CDR2 YYEEEE. This CDR3 region has 14 residues. Trimming stripped 0 bases from V and 5 bases from J, with 10 bases between. The CDR3 DNA is TGTGCCAGCAGCTTGGCCTGGTCCATAGATACGCAGTATTTT. This codes for CASSLAWSIDTQYF.

The V and J genes are TRBV11-2 and TRBJ2-1; 10 bases fit TRBD2. After removal of 1 base from V and 7 bases from J, the junction contained 4 bases not matched to a gene. Germline V gene lookup returns CDR1 SGHAT and CDR2 FQNNGV. The CDR3 totals 15 residues. CDR3 sequence reads: CASSLASGSGNEQFF. CDR3 nucleotide sequence: TGTGCCAGCAGCTTAGCTAGCGGGAGTGGGAATGAGCAGTTCTTC.

The chain couples TRBV4-2 to TRBJ1-4; 8 nucleotides line up with TRBD1. V was clipped by 1 base and J by 0 bases; unmatched bases: 10. The CDR3 runs 19 residues. Germline V gene data show CDR1 as LGHNA and CDR2 as YNFKEQ. Here the CDR3 reads CASSQGPTGGLTTNEKLFF. CDR3 sequence (DNA): TGTGCCAGCAGCCAAGGGCCTACAGGGGGGCTTACAACTAATGAAAAACTGTTTTTT.

This clone was observed at least ten times. The genes are TRBV5-1 and TRBJ2-1; possibly TRBD2 for D (6 bases). CDR1 is SGHRS, CDR2 YFSETQ, per germline. V was pared by 5 bases and J by 2 bases, with 14 bases between. CDR3 length equals 15 residues. The CDR3 here is CASSEGSGTYNEQFF. As DNA, the CDR3 is TGCGCCAGCAGTGAGGGTAGCGGAACCTACAATGAGCAGTTCTTC.

The sample holds one count of this clone. The rearrangement joins TRBV2 to TRBJ1-2; D is uncertain. From germline, CDR1 is SNHLY and CDR2 FYNNEI. The germline V and J ends were trimmed by 7 bases and 1 base, with 10 bases remaining between them. The CDR3 runs to 13 residues. The CDR3 nucleotides read TGTGCCAGCAAGGGAGGGTTTAACTATGGCTACACCTTC. This codes for CASKGGFNYGYTF.

This clone was observed a few times. The chain has TRBV13 and TRBJ2-5; D gene uncertain. With 4 bases removed from V and 5 bases from J, the gap between germline ends came to 8 bases. The CDR3 is made up of 12 amino acids. Germline CDR1 PRHDT, CDR2 FYEKMQ (reference sequence). For the CDR3, the DNA is TGTGCCAGCAGCTCATTTTACGAGACCCAGTACTTC. Translated: CASSSFYETQYF.

The rearrangement links TRBV28 to TRBJ1-1, with D perhaps TRBD1 (5 bases). Trimming stripped 8 bases from V and 0 bases from J, with 13 bases between. The CDR3 is made up of 14 amino acids. The germline V gene encodes CDR1 MDHEN and CDR2 SYDVKM. CDR3 sequence: CASVVGAMNTEAFF. The CDR3 coding sequence is TGTGCCAGCGTTGTTGGGGCGATGAACACTGAAGCTTTCTTT.

This clone has only one observation. The V and J genes are TRBV28 and TRBJ1-1; weak D call: TRBD1 (5 bases). This CDR3 has 14 residues. The germline V gene has CDR1 MDHEN and CDR2 SYDVKM. V lost 8 bases to trimming and J lost 0 bases, with 13 bases between them. The CDR3 here is CASRDGLMNTEAFF. In DNA form, the CDR3 reads TGTGCCAGCCGGGACGGCTTAATGAACACTGAAGCTTTCTTT.

This chain links TRBV5-6 with TRBJ1-2; D is unclear. Per germline, CDR1 SGHDT and CDR2 YYEEEE. The V end was cut by 7 bases, the J end by 7 bases, with 23 bases between. The CDR3 is 15 residues long. As DNA, the CDR3 is TGTGCCAGCCGGGAACAGACCGGGTTTTTATTTGGCTACACCTTC. It translates to CASREQTGFLFGYTF.

The V gene is TRBV30, the J gene TRBJ1-6, with D unresolved. The CDR3 loop spans 13 amino acids. CDR1 is GTSNPN, CDR2 SVGIG, per germline (reference sequence). Trimming took off 2 bases at V and 9 bases at J, with 11 bases between the two ends. Here the CDR3 reads CAWSNLRSSPLHF. Written as DNA, the CDR3 is TGTGCCTGGAGTAATCTCAGGAGTTCACCCCTCCACTTT.

The CDR3 sequence: CASSFDKALRYEQYF. DNA for the CDR3: TGTGCCAGCAGCTTCGACAAGGCGCTGAGGTACGAGCAGTACTTC. The chain employs TRBV7-2 and TRBJ2-7; D is unclear. V shed 3 bases and J shed 4 bases, with 16 bases lying between them. CDR3 length: 15 residues. Germline CDR1 SGHTA, CDR2 FQGNSA.

J is TRBJ1-5 and V is TRBV18, with D maybe TRBD1 (6 bases). Germline V gene lookup returns CDR1 KGHSH and CDR2 LQKENI. The V gene lost 4 bases and the J gene lost 5 bases, with 15 bases spanning the gap. CDR3 length: 15 amino acids. The CDR3 bases are TGTGCCAGCTCACTAACAGGGAAACATGATCAGCCCCAGCATTTT. Amino acids: CASSLTGKHDQPQHF. The full variable domain, completed using reference TRBV18 and TRBJ1-5, is NAGVMQNPRHLVRRRGQEARLRCSPMKGHSHVYWYRQLPEEGLKFMVYLQKENIIDESGMPKERFSAEFPKEGPSILRIQQVVRGDSAAYFCASSLTGKHDQPQHFGDGTRLSIL.

The chain joins TRBV5-1 to TRBJ2-3, with a weak D call TRBD2 (5 bases). Germline V gives CDR1 SGHRS, CDR2 YFSETQ. Trimming took off 4 bases at V and 14 bases at J, with 17 bases between the two ends. The CDR3 covers 12 residues. The CDR3 DNA reads TGCGCCAGCAGCGACTATACCTTGTCGTGGTATTTT. Protein sequence: CASSDYTLSWYF.